Below, one T cell receptor beta chain is given with its context. This receptor's antigen is unknown. No base qualities exist here, and no much larger clone lies one base off it. This entry belongs to a study of T cell clones after liver transplantation (dated by TCRdb to between 2018 and 2020). Turning to the overall study: The samples were obtained from ITN030ST, a randomized trial that attempted immunosuppression withdrawal within 2 years after liver transplantation. Donor-reactive T cell clones were identified by TCRbeta sequencing following a pre-transplant mixed lymphocyte reaction and were subsequently tracked in post-transplant blood. Third party-reactive TCRbeta sequences from pre-transplant MLRs were also identified as an antigen-independent comparator for donor-reactive sequences. Three of the eight recipients were HCV-positive; the others were transplanted for non-autoimmune, non-viral indications. Subjects received no induction therapy and standard immunosuppression until randomization at 12-24 months post-transplant. To count as tolerant, a recipient had to stay completely off immunosuppression for at least one year without liver enzymes climbing beyond twice the upper limit of normal. Blood samples were collected pre-transplant, then pre-randomization ahead of withdrawal, and finally post-randomization once withdrawal had either been completed or failed. Of the 8 liver transplant recipients making up the studied cohort, 3 were classified as tolerant and 5 as non-tolerant. Study-wide conclusions, independent of this receptor: When repertoire turnover was accounted for, significantly reduced detection of donor-reactive sequences was found in 7 of 8 subjects for CD4 and in 8 of 8 subjects for CD8. A greater decline was seen for donor-reactive sequences than for third party-reactive sequences, suggesting partial antigen-specific deletion unrelated to withdrawal success. Without allograft tissue specimens, donor-reactive T cells may have migrated into the graft rather than being deleted. Because of small, heterogeneous patient numbers and non-standardized post-transplant time points, the conclusions were only preliminary. Low numbers of available donor cells limited the measurable donor-reactive repertoire in two subjects. In most of the 8 subjects, regardless of tolerance or HCV status, circulating donor-reactive CD4 TCRbeta sequences dropped significantly post-transplant.

High-throughput TCRbeta CDR3 sequencing of frozen genomic DNA was performed by immunoSEQ, including PCR amplification, mapping, bias correction and internal controls. The study's own analysis went as follows. Only productive rearrangements were retained, and each unique TCRbeta sequence was defined by its CDR3 nucleotide sequence together with its V and J gene. Donor-reactive sequences required at least 5-fold expansion in CFSE-low cells versus unstimulated pre-transplant cells and at least 0.01% frequency. Per-subject minimum frequency thresholds, based on the lowest-template unstimulated sample, ensured at least 90% detection power. Jensen-Shannon divergence between the top 1000 TCRbeta sequences post-transplant and pre-transplant was used to measure repertoire turnover. Two-sided Fisher's exact tests were used to test for changes in how often donor-reactive sequences were detected. Here the immuneACCESS table is served through TCRdb, limited to in-frame sequences with V and J called. Missing clones are a known gap in these copies; in checked studies unresolved V genes cover under half, and the rest lacks a known reason. V and J calls and clone size are those listed in that table; D and trimming were worked out from the DNA. Present in this sample are 25,000 to 40,000 clones, more than 90% of which were seen just once. The ten largest make up 25% to 30% of the sample.

For CDR1 and CDR2, the germline V gene lists KGHSH and LQKENI. The CDR3 runs 15 residues from the cysteine to the phenylalanine. The only DNA kept is the CDR3, 45 bases in frame from the first base. Trimming takes 3 bases off V and 1 base off J; junction bases not matched to a gene: 3. Unstimulated PBMCs, after thawing, were stained for CD3, CD4 and CD8 and then FACS-sorted into CD3+CD4+ and CD3+CD8+ populations. Each of the 8 studied subjects was randomized to immunosuppression withdrawal. The Qiagen DNeasy Blood and Tissue Kit was used for isolation of genomic DNA. This sample comprised CD8+ T cells from blood, obtained 12 months after liver transplant. This TCR came from a human patient who received a liver transplant. Donor T cells from the graft may be present among the T cells after a transplant. This sequence uses TRBV18 and TRBJ1-5, with TRBD1 identical over 7 junction bases. In nucleotides, the sequence is TGTGCCAGCTCACCGGACAGGCTAAGCAATCAGCCCCAGCATTTT. Translated, it gives CASSPDRLSNQPQHF.